This paragraph reports one TCR beta chain. This sample is drawn from a study of blood T cell repertoires in COVID-19. At the level of the study: The study drew acute and convalescent COVID-19 samples from the United States, Italy and Spain.

Only in-frame clones appear in the TCRdb table, and some are missing; sequencing was by immunoSEQ multiplex PCR. The data contain about 460,000 clones, 88% of them seen just once; the ten biggest clones take up around 7.9%. Germline V CDR1 and CDR2: SGDLS, YYNGEE. V was clipped by 4 bases and J by 4 bases; unmatched bases: 8. This CDR3 spans 16 amino acids. Sequences were obtained from PBMCs or T cells enriched from blood (not recorded which). The TCR was taken from a woman aged 55-75 years who had recovered from COVID-19. The V gene is TRBV9, the J gene TRBJ2-2; 9 nucleotides line up with TRBD1. DNA of the CDR3: TGTGCCAGCAGCACCGACAGGGGGGCGGGCACCGGGGAGCTGTTTTTT. Encoded protein: CASSTDRGAGTGELFF.